Below are 6 T cell receptor beta chains sequenced from a single sample in a study of blood T cell repertoires in COVID-19. Using immunoSEQ multiplex PCR, the repertoire was profiled, and TCRdb retains in-frame clones only, with some absent. The sample gives approximately 150,000 clones, about 89% of which show up once; roughly a sixth is in the top ten. Sequenced material: peripheral blood. Receptors were obtained from a man aged 50-59 years with active or convalescent COVID-19.

For this clone: The sample holds other DNA sequences that translate to the same CDR3. The chain links TRBV2 to TRBJ1-6; D not resolved. There are 14 residues in the CDR3. V was clipped by 1 base and J by 7 bases, with 8 bases between them. Germline-derived CDR1 and CDR2 are SNHLY and FYNNEI. The CDR3 nucleotides read TGTGCCAGCAGTGAAGGTAGAAGAAATTCACCCCTCCACTTT. It specifies CASSEGRRNSPLHF.

V and J are TRBV28 and TRBJ2-5; 10 nucleotides match TRBD1. Germline V gene sequence: CDR1 MDHEN, CDR2 SYDVKM. The CDR3 runs to 13 residues. V lost 6 bases, J lost 4 bases, and 2 bases stayed unmatched. CDR3 nucleotides: TGTGCCAGCAGGACAGGGGGCCGAGAGACCCAGTACTTC. Encoded protein: CASRTGGRETQYF.

The chain couples TRBV4-1 to TRBJ1-4, with 7 bases lining up with TRBD1. The germline V gene encodes CDR1 MGHRA and CDR2 YSYEKL. V lost 6 bases and J lost 0; bases outside the gene matches: 7. This CDR3 contains 16 residues. This chain's CDR3 is CASRERQGSTNEKLFF. As DNA, the CDR3 is TGCGCCAGCAGGGAAAGACAGGGTTCAACTAATGAAAAACTGTTTTTT.

The chain joins TRBV30 to TRBJ2-1; D may be TRBD1 (6 bases). The CDR3 loop spans 12 amino acids. The germline V gene has CDR1 GTSNPN and CDR2 SVGIG (reference sequence). V dropped 3 bases and J dropped 8 bases, with 11 bases sitting between them. In DNA form, the CDR3 reads TGTGCCTGGAGGGACAGTATCTATGAGCAGTTCTTC. It encodes CAWRDSIYEQFF.

The chain recombines TRBV3-1 (or the pseudogene TRBV3-2) with TRBJ2-1, with no clear D. This CDR3 comprises 13 residues. Germline CDR1 and CDR2: LGHDT and YNNKEL (reference sequence). The V end lost 0 bases, the J end lost 3 bases, and 3 bases lay between the germline ends. CDR3 in DNA: TGTGCCAGCAGCCAAGACCTCTACAATGAGCAGTTCTTC. It codes for CASSQDLYNEQFF.

The gene calls are TRBV14 and TRBJ2-7; no reliable D call. The V gene lost 0 bases and the J gene lost 7 bases, with 13 bases spanning the gap. The germline CDR1 and CDR2 sequences are SGHDN and FVKESK. The CDR3 loop spans 14 amino acids. As DNA, the CDR3 is TGTGCCAGCAGCCAAGATTCAGGATCCCGAGAGCAGTACTTC. It encodes CASSQDSGSREQYF.